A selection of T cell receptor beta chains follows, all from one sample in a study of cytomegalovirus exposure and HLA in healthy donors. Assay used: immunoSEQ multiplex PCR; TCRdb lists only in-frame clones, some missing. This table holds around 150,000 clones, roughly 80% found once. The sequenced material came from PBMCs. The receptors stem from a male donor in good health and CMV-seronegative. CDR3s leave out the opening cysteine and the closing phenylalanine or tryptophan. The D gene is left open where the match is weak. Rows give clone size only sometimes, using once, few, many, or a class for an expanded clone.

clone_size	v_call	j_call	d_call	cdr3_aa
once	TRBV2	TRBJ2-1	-	ASSESGGQF
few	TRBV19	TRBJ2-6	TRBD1	ASSLGQGVTGANVLT
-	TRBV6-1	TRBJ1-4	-	ASSEMAGRTNEKLF
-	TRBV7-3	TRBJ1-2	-	ASSLGVGGYT
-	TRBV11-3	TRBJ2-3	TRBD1	ASSPRQGPDTQY
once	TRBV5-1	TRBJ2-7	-	ASSFSTAPGEQY
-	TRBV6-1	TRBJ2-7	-	ASRTGSYEQY
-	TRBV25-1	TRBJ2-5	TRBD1	ASSGQGEERVQD
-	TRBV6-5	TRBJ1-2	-	ASQTERGYT
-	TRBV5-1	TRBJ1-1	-	ASSLTQGNTEAF
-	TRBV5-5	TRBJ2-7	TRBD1	ASSSPGQGTYEQY
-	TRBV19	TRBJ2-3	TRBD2	ASSLVGGDTQY
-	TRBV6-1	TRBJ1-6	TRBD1	ASSDQGGGLLSPLH
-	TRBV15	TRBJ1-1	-	ATAARYTEAF
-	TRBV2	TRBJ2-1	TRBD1	ASTAGTGVYNEQF
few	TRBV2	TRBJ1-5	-	ASSDRGSIRPQH
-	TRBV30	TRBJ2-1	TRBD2	AWTVSAGFYEQF
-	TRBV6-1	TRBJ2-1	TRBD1	ASSEQEPLRDRGSPGSYNEQF
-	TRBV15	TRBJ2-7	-	ATSRDGQGNDEQY
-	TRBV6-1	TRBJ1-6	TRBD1	ASSERTGAYNSPLH
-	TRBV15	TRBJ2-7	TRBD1	ATSRGVQGAAEQY
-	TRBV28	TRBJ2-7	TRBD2	ASTPFSGPAYEQY
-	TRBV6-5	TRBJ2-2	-	ASGQNTGELF
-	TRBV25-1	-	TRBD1	ASSDSIGQAYEQY
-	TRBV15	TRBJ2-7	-	ATSRDYGQGKYEQY
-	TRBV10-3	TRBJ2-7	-	AISDSRASDEQY
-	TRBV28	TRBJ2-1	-	ASEEAGSNEQF
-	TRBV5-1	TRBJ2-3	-	ASRIGQGGTDTQY
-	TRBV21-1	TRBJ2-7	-	ASSSPRPGTLSYEQY
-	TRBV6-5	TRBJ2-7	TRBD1	ASSYGTGGGSEQY
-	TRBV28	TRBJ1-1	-	ASSLVNGGQKAF
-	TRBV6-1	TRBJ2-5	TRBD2	ASSDLAVLGETQY
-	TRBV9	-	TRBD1	ASSPQGAGSYEQY
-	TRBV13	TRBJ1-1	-	ASSPSGLTEAF
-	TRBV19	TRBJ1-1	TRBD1	ASSLKGQMNTEAF
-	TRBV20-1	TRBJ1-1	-	SAAFGAF
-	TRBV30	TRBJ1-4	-	AWGSEKLF
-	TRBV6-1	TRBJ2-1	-	ASSEASGFHEQF
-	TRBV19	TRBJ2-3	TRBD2	ASSSTSGDTQY
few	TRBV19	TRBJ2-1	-	ASSIQGGSSYNEQF
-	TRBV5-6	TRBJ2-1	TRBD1	ASSFRGSSYNEQF
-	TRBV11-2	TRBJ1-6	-	ASSLERARGSPLH
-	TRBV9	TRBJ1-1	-	ASSVEATGSEAF
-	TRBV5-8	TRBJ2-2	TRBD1	ASSPGQGATGELF
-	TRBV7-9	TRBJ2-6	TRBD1	ASSARNRQGPGANVLT
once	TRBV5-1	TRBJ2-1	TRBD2	ASGSGSRTYNEQF
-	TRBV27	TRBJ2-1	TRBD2	ASSSSAGLVYNEQF
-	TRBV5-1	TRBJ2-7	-	ASSLVGYRDEQY
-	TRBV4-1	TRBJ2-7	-	ASSDWSTPYEQY